Listed here are 32 T cell receptor beta chains from one sample, sequenced in a study of blood T cell repertoires in COVID-19. Libraries were prepared by immunoSEQ multiplex PCR; TCRdb keeps only in-frame clonotypes and omits some of them. The sample consists of 160,000 or so clones, approximately 84% of them appearing once. What was sequenced was PBMCs or T cells enriched from blood (not recorded which). Receptors were obtained from a woman between 40 and 50 years old with acute COVID-19.

This clone was found once. V is TRBV10-3 and J is TRBJ2-1, with 8 positions matching TRBD2. The V gene end was trimmed by 4 bases and the J gene end by 9 bases; junction bases not matched to a gene: 5. Germline assignment: CDR1 ENHRY and CDR2 SYGVKD. There are 13 residues in the CDR3. CDR3 sequence (DNA): TGTGCCATCAGTGGGGGACTAGAGGGTGAGCAGTTCTTC. Translating it yields CAISGGLEGEQFF.

The rearrangement joins TRBV2 to TRBJ1-5, with D perhaps matching TRBD1 (5 bases). Trimming stripped 8 bases from V and 4 bases from J, with 15 bases between. This CDR3 is 14 amino acids long. From germline, CDR1 is SNHLY and CDR2 FYNNEI. In DNA, the CDR3 is TGTGCCAGCGCCCCTGGGGCCTTTAATCAGCCCCAGCATTTT. Translating gives CASAPGAFNQPQHF.

The chain is built from TRBV27 and TRBJ1-3; 10 bases line up with TRBD1. Germline V gene data show CDR1 as MNHEY and CDR2 as SMNVEV (reference sequence). The CDR3 contains 16 residues. V shed 5 bases and J 4 bases; nucleotides not matched to a gene: 8. In DNA form, the CDR3 reads TGTGCCAGCAGTCCGCGGACAGGGGGGGGAGGAAACACCATATATTTT. As protein: CASSPRTGGGGNTIYF.

DNA for the CDR3: TGCGCCAGCAGCCAAGTGACAGGGGTTGGCTACACCTTC. It is translated as CASSQVTGVGYTF. The genes are TRBV4-1 and TRBJ1-2; the match to TRBD1 covers 8 bases. V lost 1 base to trimming and J lost 7 bases; unmatched junction nucleotides: 2. The CDR3 has 13 amino acids. Germline loops: CDR1 MGHRA, CDR2 YSYEKL.

V is TRBV7-9 and J is TRBJ2-1, with TRBD2 matching over 10 bases. V trimming: 4 bases; J trimming: 5 bases; junction bases outside the gene matches: 14. The V gene's germline CDR1 is SEHNR and CDR2 FQNEAQ (reference sequence). This CDR3 is built from 18 residues. Here the CDR3 reads CASSSTTGLAAVNNEQFF. CDR3 DNA: TGTGCCAGCAGCTCCACTACCGGACTAGCGGCCGTTAACAATGAGCAGTTCTTC.

V usage is TRBV5-4 and J usage is TRBJ2-7; TRBD1 matches 7 bases. V shed 4 bases and J 1 base; nucleotides not matched to a gene: 8. Looked up from germline, CDR1 is SGHNT and CDR2 is YYREEE (reference sequence). This CDR3 region has 15 residues. This CDR3 reads CASSAGTEGSYEQYF. CDR3 DNA sequence: TGTGCCAGCAGCGCCGGGACAGAGGGTTCCTACGAGCAGTACTTC. The full variable domain, its missing parts supplied by reference TRBV5-4 and TRBJ2-7, is ETGVTQSPTHLIKTRGQQVTLRCSSQSGHNTVSWYQQALGQGPQFIFQYYREEENGRGNFPPRFSGLQFPNYSSELNVNALELDDSALYLCASSAGTEGSYEQYFGPGTRLTVT.

The CDR3 sequence: CSASSSAGSSYNEQFF. The CDR3 DNA follows: TGCAGTGCTAGTTCCTCCGCCGGGAGCTCCTACAATGAGCAGTTCTTC. V gene TRBV20-1 combines with J gene TRBJ2-1, with a tentative D call TRBD2 (6 bases). Germline assignment: CDR1 DFQATT and CDR2 SNEGSKA (reference sequence). There are 16 residues in the CDR3. Trimming removed 3 bases from V and 0 bases from J, with 15 bases in between.

The chain combines TRBV7-2 with TRBJ2-7, with 8 nucleotides matching TRBD2. Germline V CDR1 and CDR2: SGHTA, FQGNSA. V was pared by 5 bases and J by 2 bases, with 8 bases of the junction left unmatched. The CDR3 runs 15 residues. CDR3 residues: CASSLTSGDTYEQYF. The CDR3 DNA is TGTGCCAGCAGCCTAACTAGCGGAGATACCTACGAGCAGTACTTC.

The J gene is TRBJ2-1, the V gene TRBV11-3; 7 nucleotides agree with TRBD2. The germline gives CDR1 SGHNT, CDR2 YENEEA. The CDR3 length is 15 residues. The J segment lost 10 bases and the V segment lost 3 bases, leaving 12 bases of the junction unmatched. The CDR3 sequence: CASSFSAREYGEQFF. In DNA form, the CDR3 reads TGTGCCAGCAGCTTTTCTGCGCGGGAGTACGGGGAGCAGTTCTTC.

V is TRBV6-5 and J is TRBJ2-7; TRBD1 agrees at 8 bases. V lost 6 bases to trimming and J lost 2 bases; unmatched junction nucleotides: 9. The germline V gene has CDR1 MNHEY and CDR2 SVGAGI. CDR3 length equals 15 residues. CDR3 residues: CASSPWGTGPYEQYF. Written as DNA, the CDR3 is TGTGCCAGCAGCCCCTGGGGGACAGGACCCTACGAGCAGTACTTC.

The gene calls are TRBV4-1 and TRBJ1-2; a weak D match, TRBD1 (6 bases). With 8 bases removed from V and 4 bases from J, the gap between germline ends came to 14 bases. This CDR3 region has 13 residues. Germline V lookup: CDR1 MGHRA, CDR2 YSYEKL. CDR3 nucleotides: TGCGCCAGCCGAAGGGGGACCCTCTATGGCTACACCTTC. Protein sequence: CASRRGTLYGYTF.

V is TRBV6-6 and J is TRBJ2-7; 9 bases fit TRBD2. Germline lookup yields CDR1 MNHNY and CDR2 SVGAGI (reference sequence). V dropped 7 bases and J dropped 6; count of bases not matched to a gene: 13. CDR3 length equals 15 residues. CDR3 nucleotide sequence: TGTGCCAGCACCACTAGTCTAGCGGGAACGGTCGAGCAGTACTTC. It yields the protein CASTTSLAGTVEQYF.

The rearrangement uses TRBV5-4 and TRBJ2-3; D may be TRBD2 (6 bases). CDR1 and CDR2 (germline): SGHNT, YYREEE (reference sequence). CDR3 length equals 12 residues. The germline V and J ends were trimmed by 5 bases and 3 bases, with 7 bases remaining between them. Written as DNA, the CDR3 is TGTGCCAGCAGTGGGAGGACAGATACGCAGTATTTT. It encodes CASSGRTDTQYF.

This sequence joins TRBV19 and TRBJ1-6; D possibly corresponds to TRBD1 (6 bases). CDR3 length: 17 residues. Trimming pared 5 bases from V and 0 bases from J, leaving 14 bases between. Germline CDR1 reads LNHDA; CDR2 reads SQIVND (reference sequence). The CDR3 is CASSLSDRISYNSPLHF. The CDR3 nucleotides read TGTGCCAGTAGTCTCTCCGACAGGATCTCCTATAATTCACCCCTCCACTTT.

This sequence joins TRBV7-2 and TRBJ1-6, with 7 bases lining up with TRBD1. This CDR3 has 14 residues. Trimming cost V 6 bases and J 7 bases; bases outside gene matches: 6. Germline assignment: CDR1 SGHTA and CDR2 FQGNSA. CDR3 nucleotide sequence: TGTGCCAGCAGGCAAACAGGGGTGAATTCACCCCTCCACTTT. Amino acid sequence: CASRQTGVNSPLHF. Combining the CDR3 with reference TRBV7-2 and TRBJ1-6 gives the whole variable domain GAGVSQSPSNKVTEKGKDVELRCDPISGHTALYWYRQSLGQGLEFLIYFQGNSAPDKSGLPSDRFSAERTGGSVSTLTIQRTQQEDSAVYLCASRQTGVNSPLHFGNGTRLTVT.

The DNA for the CDR3 is TGTGCTAGTGGTTTTTGGGTCCAGGCTAATTCACCCCTCCACTTT. As protein: CASGFWVQANSPLHF. This rearrangement joins TRBV12-5 to TRBJ1-6; D remains ambiguous. V lost 3 bases and J lost 6, with 12 bases in between. Germline V gives CDR1 LGHNT, CDR2 FRNRAP. The CDR3 totals 15 residues.

In this sample, this clone turned up once. The chain employs TRBV19 and TRBJ1-5; D call uncertain. V shed 3 bases and J shed 1 base, with 13 bases lying between them. CDR3 length: 16 amino acids. Germline loops: CDR1 LNHDA, CDR2 SQIVND (reference sequence). CDR3 sequence reads: CASSIRKSTSNQPQHF. Written as DNA, the CDR3 is TGTGCCAGTAGTATTCGAAAATCTACGAGCAATCAGCCCCAGCATTTT.

The V gene is TRBV2, the J gene TRBJ1-1, with D perhaps TRBD1 (5 bases). Germline CDR1 SNHLY, CDR2 FYNNEI. CDR3 length equals 13 residues. Trimming removed 7 bases from V and 4 bases from J, with 13 bases in between. The CDR3, as DNA: TGTGCCAGCACAGGGCAATGGCGCACTGAAGCTTTCTTT. It translates to CASTGQWRTEAFF.

The rearrangement joins TRBV2 to TRBJ1-5; TRBD1 aligns across 11 bases. Germline lookup yields CDR1 SNHLY and CDR2 FYNNEI. The CDR3 runs to 15 residues. V dropped 6 bases and J dropped 2; count of bases not matched to a gene: 3. DNA of the CDR3: TGTGCCAGCAGGGGGACAGGGGGAGGCAATCAGCCCCAGCATTTT. It yields the protein CASRGTGGGNQPQHF. Variable domain in full (rest from reference TRBV2 and TRBJ1-5): EPEVTQTPSHQVTQMGQEVILRCVPISNHLYFYWYRQILGQKVEFLVSFYNNEISEKSEIFDDQFSVERPDGSNFTLKIRSTKLEDSAMYFCASRGTGGGNQPQHFGDGTRLSIL.

The V gene is TRBV25-1, the J gene TRBJ2-1, with 10 bases that match TRBD2. Germline CDR1 MGHDK, CDR2 SYGVNS. The CDR3 consists of 14 residues. Losses at the gene ends were 5 bases for V and 8 bases for J; bases not matched to a gene: 6. For the CDR3, the DNA is TGTGCCAGCAGTAGCCTAGCGGGAGTAGATGAGCAGTTCTTC. This translates into CASSSLAGVDEQFF.

The chain uses TRBV9 and TRBJ2-2; unclear D gene. This CDR3 contains 15 residues. V was clipped by 2 bases and J by 0 bases, with 8 bases between them. CDR1 is SGDLS, CDR2 YYNGEE, per germline. The DNA for the CDR3 is TGTGCCAGCAGCGTTCTCGAGACGAACACCGGGGAGCTGTTTTTT. This gives the protein CASSVLETNTGELFF.

The rearrangement links TRBV4-1 to TRBJ1-4, with D possibly matching TRBD1 (6 bases). Germline V gives CDR1 MGHRA, CDR2 YSYEKL. V shed 3 bases and J shed 7 bases, with 15 bases lying between them. The CDR3 length is 15 residues. The CDR3 reads CASSHPRGLGEKLFF. Written as DNA, the CDR3 is TGCGCCAGCAGCCATCCCAGGGGATTAGGTGAAAAACTGTTTTTT.

The rearrangement links TRBV6-1 to TRBJ1-1; 9 bases align to TRBD1. Germline values: CDR1 MNHNS, CDR2 SASEGT. The trim removed 2 bases at V and 3 bases at J, leaving 4 bases unmatched. The CDR3 contains 15 residues. CDR3 nucleotide sequence: TGTGCCAGCAGTGAATTGAGACAGGGGGACACTGAAGCTTTCTTT. Its translation is CASSELRQGDTEAFF.

The genes are TRBV10-1 and TRBJ2-7; tentative D call: TRBD2 (6 bases). CDR3 size: 14 residues. Per the germline V gene, CDR1 is WNHNN and CDR2 is SYGVQD (reference sequence). Trimming pared 3 bases from V and 5 bases from J, leaving 14 bases between. This CDR3 is CASSDGGASDEQYF. The CDR3 nucleotides are TGCGCCAGCAGTGACGGAGGGGCCTCTGACGAGCAGTACTTC.

DNA for the CDR3: TGTGCCAGCAGCTTGGAGCAGGGTAGGAATGAGCAGTTCTTC. This gives the protein CASSLEQGRNEQFF. The chain is built from TRBV5-4 and TRBJ2-1; tentative D call: TRBD1 (5 bases). CDR3 size: 14 residues. V lost 0 bases and J 7 bases, leaving 11 bases between the germline ends. Germline CDR1 SGHNT, CDR2 YYREEE (reference sequence).

The chain is built from TRBV4-2 and TRBJ1-4; 8 bases fit TRBD1. V was clipped by 4 bases and J by 6 bases; unmatched bases: 10. There are 16 residues in the CDR3. Germline V gene sequence: CDR1 LGHNA, CDR2 YNFKEQ. Written as DNA, the CDR3 is TGTGCCAGCAGCCTAACGTCGGGACAGGTTTATGAAAAACTGTTTTTT. It encodes CASSLTSGQVYEKLFF.

This clone has only a few counts. The genes are TRBV7-2 and TRBJ1-4, with unresolved D. CDR3 length: 14 residues. V lost 3 bases to trimming and J lost 4 bases, with 9 bases between them. From germline, CDR1 is SGHTA and CDR2 FQGNSA. The CDR3 nucleotides are TGTGCCAGCAGCTTCCGGGGTGGTAATGAAAAACTGTTTTTT. Protein: CASSFRGGNEKLFF.

The chain uses TRBV7-3 and TRBJ2-3; 9 nucleotides agree with TRBD2. The germline V gene has CDR1 SGHTA and CDR2 FQGTGA. The CDR3 totals 15 residues. The V segment lost 4 bases and the J segment 3 bases; nucleotides outside the gene matches: 5. The CDR3 here is CASSWAGLATDTQYF. Written as DNA, the CDR3 is TGTGCCAGCAGCTGGGCGGGACTAGCAACAGATACGCAGTATTTT. Supplemented by reference TRBV7-3 and TRBJ2-3, the full variable domain reads GAGVSQTPSNKVTEKGKYVELRCDPISGHTALYWYRQSLGQGPEFLIYFQGTGAADDSGLPNDRFFAVRPEGSVSTLKIQRTERGDSAVYLCASSWAGLATDTQYFGPGTRLTVL.

This clone was seen a handful of times. The J gene is TRBJ1-4, the V gene TRBV19, with TRBD1 matching over 9 bases. Germline assignment: CDR1 LNHDA and CDR2 SQIVND (reference sequence). The CDR3 has 15 residues. Unmatched junction bases numbered 9, after V lost 5 bases and J lost 8 bases. The CDR3 DNA follows: TGTGCCAGTAGTTCCACCGGACAGGGGAGGGAAAAACTGTTTTTT. This sequence encodes CASSSTGQGREKLFF.

The chain couples TRBV6-5 to TRBJ2-3; 11 nucleotides line up with TRBD1. CDR1 is MNHEY and CDR2 is SVGAGI in the germline V gene. J lost 7 bases, V lost 6 bases, and 6 bases had no gene match. The CDR3 loop spans 14 amino acids. The CDR3 bases are TGTGCCAGCAGGAACGGACAGGGGGCAAATACGCAGTATTTT. Encoded protein: CASRNGQGANTQYF.

V gene TRBV7-2 combines with J gene TRBJ1-3; D unresolved. Trimming left V 5 bases short and J 0 bases short, with 11 bases between. The V gene's germline CDR1 is SGHTA and CDR2 FQGNSA. The CDR3 spans 15 residues. Here the CDR3 DNA reads TGTGCCAGCAGCAAAGATGACTACTCTGGAAACACCATATATTTT. This codes for CASSKDDYSGNTIYF.

This clone was seen many times. The V gene is TRBV27, the J gene TRBJ2-3; no clear D. The ends were cut back, 3 bases at V and 1 base at J, with 8 bases in the middle. The germline CDR1 and CDR2 sequences are MNHEY and SMNVEV (reference sequence). The CDR3 has 14 amino acids. In DNA, the CDR3 is TGTGCCAGCAGTTTTTCGCGTGGCACAGATACGCAGTATTTT. The encoded protein is CASSFSRGTDTQYF.